This TCR beta chain originates from a study of T cell responses to AZD1222 COVID-19 vaccine. Study-wide results and limits: Most donors were white British and more were female, and clonal diversity was possibly underestimated. Recipients of AZD1222 seropositive at baseline numbered only 5 or 6.

About this clone itself: Its cognate antigen is unknown.

Germline trimming cut 6 bases from V and 4 bases from J; bases unmatched to any gene: 8. Germline lookup yields CDR1 LGHDT and CDR2 YNNKEL (reference sequence). CDR3 length: 15 amino acids. The protocol was immunoSEQ multiplex PCR, while the TCRdb copy is restricted to in-frame clones and leaves out a portion. The sample records roughly 150,000 clones, around 92% being singletons. This chain uses TRBV3-1 (or the pseudogene TRBV3-2) with TRBJ1-1; TRBD1 matches 10 bases. Here the sequenced sample was peripheral blood, taken on day 0 of AZD1222 vaccination. The sequence was obtained from an adult in good health. CDR3 in amino acids: CASRRQGALSTEAFF. The DNA for the CDR3 is TGTGCCAGCAGGAGACAGGGGGCGCTGAGCACTGAAGCTTTCTTT.